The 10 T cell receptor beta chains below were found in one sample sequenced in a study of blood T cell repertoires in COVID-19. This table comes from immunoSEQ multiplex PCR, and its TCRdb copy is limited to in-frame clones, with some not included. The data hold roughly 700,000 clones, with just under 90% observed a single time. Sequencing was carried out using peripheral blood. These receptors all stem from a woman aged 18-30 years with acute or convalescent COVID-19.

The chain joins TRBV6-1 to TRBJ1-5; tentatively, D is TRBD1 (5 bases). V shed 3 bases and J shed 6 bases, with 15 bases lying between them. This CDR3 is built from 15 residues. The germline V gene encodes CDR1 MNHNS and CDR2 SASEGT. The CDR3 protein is CASSETGGASQPQHF. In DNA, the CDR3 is TGTGCCAGCAGTGAGACCGGGGGTGCCTCTCAGCCCCAGCATTTT.

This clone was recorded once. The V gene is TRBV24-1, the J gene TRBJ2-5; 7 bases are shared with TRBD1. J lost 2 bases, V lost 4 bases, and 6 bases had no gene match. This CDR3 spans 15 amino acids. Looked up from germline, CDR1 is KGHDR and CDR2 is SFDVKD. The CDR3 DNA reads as TGTGCCACCAGTGACTTCCGGGACAGTCAAGAGACCCAGTACTTC. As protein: CATSDFRDSQETQYF.

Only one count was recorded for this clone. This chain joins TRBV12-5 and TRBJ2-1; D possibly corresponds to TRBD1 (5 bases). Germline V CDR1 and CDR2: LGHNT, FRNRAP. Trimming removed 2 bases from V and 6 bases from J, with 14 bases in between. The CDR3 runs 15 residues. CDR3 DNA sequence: TGTGCTAGTGGTTTGTGGCAGGGTGGTGGCAATGAGCAGTTCTTC. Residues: CASGLWQGGGNEQFF.

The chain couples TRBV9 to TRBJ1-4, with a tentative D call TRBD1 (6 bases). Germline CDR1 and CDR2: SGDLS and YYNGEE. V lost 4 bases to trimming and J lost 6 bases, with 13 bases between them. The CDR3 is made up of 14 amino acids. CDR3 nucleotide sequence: TGTGCCAGCAGCCCCAGGGAGGGGGATGAAAAACTGTTTTTT. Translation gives CASSPREGDEKLFF.

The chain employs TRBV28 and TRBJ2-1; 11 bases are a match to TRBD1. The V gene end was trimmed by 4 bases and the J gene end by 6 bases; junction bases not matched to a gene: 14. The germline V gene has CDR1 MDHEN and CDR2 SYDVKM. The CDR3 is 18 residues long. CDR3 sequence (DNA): TGTGCCAGCAGTTCGGGACAGGGGGGCCTCCCATTTTCCAATGAGCAGTTCTTC. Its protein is CASSSGQGGLPFSNEQFF.

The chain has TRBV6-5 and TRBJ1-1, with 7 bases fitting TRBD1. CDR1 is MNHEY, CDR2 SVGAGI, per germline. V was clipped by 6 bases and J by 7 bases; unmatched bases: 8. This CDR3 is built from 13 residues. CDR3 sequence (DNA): TGTGCCAGCAGAGACGGGACAGACCTTGAAGCTTTCTTT. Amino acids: CASRDGTDLEAFF.

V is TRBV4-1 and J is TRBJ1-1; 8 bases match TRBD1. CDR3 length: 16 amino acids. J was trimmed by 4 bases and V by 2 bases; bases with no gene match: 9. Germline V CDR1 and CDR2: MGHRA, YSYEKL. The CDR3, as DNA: TGCGCCAGCAGCCAACTTAACAGGGGGTACGGCACTGAAGCTTTCTTT. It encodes CASSQLNRGYGTEAFF.

The CDR3 here is CASWAGGSYNEQFF. The DNA for the CDR3 is TGTGCCAGTTGGGCCGGGGGCTCCTACAATGAGCAGTTCTTC. The rearrangement joins TRBV6-5 to TRBJ2-1, with D possibly matching TRBD2 (6 bases). The CDR3 consists of 14 residues. V was shortened by 9 bases and J by 0 bases, with 12 bases between the two germline ends. The germline CDR1 and CDR2 sequences are MNHEY and SVGAGI.

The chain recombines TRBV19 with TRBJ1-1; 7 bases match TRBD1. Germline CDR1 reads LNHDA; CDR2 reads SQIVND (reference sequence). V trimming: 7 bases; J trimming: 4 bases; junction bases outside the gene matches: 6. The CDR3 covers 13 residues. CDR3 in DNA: TGTGCCAGTATCCGCAGGGGGAGCACTGAAGCTTTCTTT. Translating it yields CASIRRGSTEAFF.

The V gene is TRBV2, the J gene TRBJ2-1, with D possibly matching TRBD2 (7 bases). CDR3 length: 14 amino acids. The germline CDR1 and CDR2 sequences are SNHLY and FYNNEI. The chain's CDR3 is CAEGPGGDYNEQFF. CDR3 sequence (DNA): TGTGCAGAAGGACCGGGGGGCGATTACAATGAGCAGTTCTTC. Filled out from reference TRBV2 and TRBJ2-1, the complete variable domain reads EPEVTQTPSHQVTQMGQEVILRCVPISNHLYFYWYRQILGQKVEFLVSFYNNEISEKSEIFDDQFSVERPDGSNFTLKIRSTKLEDSAMYFCAEGPGGDYNEQFFGPGTRLTVL.